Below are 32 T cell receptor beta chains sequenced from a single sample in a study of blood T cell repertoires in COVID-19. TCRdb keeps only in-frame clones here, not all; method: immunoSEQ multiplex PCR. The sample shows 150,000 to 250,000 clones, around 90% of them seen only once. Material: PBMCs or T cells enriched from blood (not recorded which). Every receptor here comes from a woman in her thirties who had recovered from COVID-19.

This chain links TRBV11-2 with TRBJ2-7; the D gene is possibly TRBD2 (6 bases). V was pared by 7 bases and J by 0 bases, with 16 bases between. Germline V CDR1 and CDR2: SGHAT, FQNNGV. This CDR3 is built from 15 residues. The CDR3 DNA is TGTGCCAGCACCCCTGGTCGGGAGAGCTCCTACGAGCAGTACTTC. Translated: CASTPGRESSYEQYF.

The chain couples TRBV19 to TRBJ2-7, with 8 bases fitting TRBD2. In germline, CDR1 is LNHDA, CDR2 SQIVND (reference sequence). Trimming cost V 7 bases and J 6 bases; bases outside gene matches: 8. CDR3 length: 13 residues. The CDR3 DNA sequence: TGTGCCAGTACCCGGACTAGCCGCGTCGAGCAGTACTTC. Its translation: CASTRTSRVEQYF.

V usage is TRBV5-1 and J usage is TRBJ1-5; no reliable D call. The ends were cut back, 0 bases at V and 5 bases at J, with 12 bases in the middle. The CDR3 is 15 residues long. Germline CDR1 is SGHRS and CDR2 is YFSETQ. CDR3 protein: CASSLAGTVYQPQHF. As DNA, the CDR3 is TGCGCCAGCAGCTTGGCCGGTACAGTATATCAGCCCCAGCATTTT. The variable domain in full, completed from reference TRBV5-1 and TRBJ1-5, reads KAGVTQTPRYLIKTRGQQVTLSCSPISGHRSVSWYQQTPGQGLQFLFEYFSETQRNKGNFPGRFSGRQFSNSRSEMNVSTLELGDSALYLCASSLAGTVYQPQHFGDGTRLSIL.

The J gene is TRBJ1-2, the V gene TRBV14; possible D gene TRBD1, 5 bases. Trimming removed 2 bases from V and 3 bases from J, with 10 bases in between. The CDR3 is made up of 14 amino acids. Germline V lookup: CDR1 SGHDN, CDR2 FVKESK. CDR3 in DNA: TGTGCCAGCAGCCAAAACCGGGGGGACTATGGCTACACCTTC. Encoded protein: CASSQNRGDYGYTF. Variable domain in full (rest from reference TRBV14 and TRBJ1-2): EAGVTQFPSHSVIEKGQTVTLRCDPISGHDNLYWYRRVMGKEIKFLLHFVKESKQDESGMPNNRFLAERTGGTYSTLKVQPAELEDSGVYFCASSQNRGDYGYTFGSGTRLTVV.

CDR3 nucleotide sequence: TGTGCCAGCAGCCCGAGAGGGGGCTCCTACGAGCAGTACTTC. It yields the protein CASSPRGGSYEQYF. The rearrangement uses TRBV27 and TRBJ2-7; the D gene is possibly TRBD1 (6 bases). CDR1 is MNHEY and CDR2 is SMNVEV in the germline V gene (reference sequence). V lost 6 bases and J 0 bases, leaving 12 bases between the germline ends. CDR3 length: 14 residues.

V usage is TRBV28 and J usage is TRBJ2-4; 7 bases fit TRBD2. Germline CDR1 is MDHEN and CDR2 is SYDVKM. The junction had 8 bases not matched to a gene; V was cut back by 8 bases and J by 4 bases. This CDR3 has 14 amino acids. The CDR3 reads CASQGGFGKNIQYF. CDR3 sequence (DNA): TGTGCCAGCCAGGGAGGGTTTGGTAAAAACATTCAGTACTTC. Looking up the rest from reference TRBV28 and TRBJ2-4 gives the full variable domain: DVKVTQSSRYLVKRTGEKVFLECVQDMDHENMFWYRQDPGLGLRLIYFSYDVKMKEKGDIPEGYSVSREKKERFSLILESASTNQTSMYLCASQGGFGKNIQYFGAGTRLSVL.

CDR3 DNA sequence: TGTGCCAGCAGTTACGGGACAGCTTATGGCTACACCTTC. Amino acids: CASSYGTAYGYTF. The rearrangement links TRBV12-3 or TRBV12-4 to TRBJ1-2, with 7 nucleotides matching TRBD1. The J segment lost 5 bases and the V segment lost 4 bases, leaving 4 bases of the junction unmatched. The CDR3 is made up of 13 amino acids.

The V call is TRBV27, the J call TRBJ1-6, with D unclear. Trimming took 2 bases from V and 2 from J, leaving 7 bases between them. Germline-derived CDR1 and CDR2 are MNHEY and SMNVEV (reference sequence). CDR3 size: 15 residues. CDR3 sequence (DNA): TGTGCCAGCAGTTTAACAGTCACCTATAATTCACCCCTCCACTTT. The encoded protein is CASSLTVTYNSPLHF.

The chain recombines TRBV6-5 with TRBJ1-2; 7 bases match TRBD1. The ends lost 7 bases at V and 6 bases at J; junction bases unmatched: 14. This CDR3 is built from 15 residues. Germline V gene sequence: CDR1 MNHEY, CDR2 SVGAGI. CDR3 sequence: CASTPSGTAIDGYTF. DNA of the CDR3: TGTGCCAGCACCCCTAGCGGGACAGCGATAGATGGCTACACCTTC.

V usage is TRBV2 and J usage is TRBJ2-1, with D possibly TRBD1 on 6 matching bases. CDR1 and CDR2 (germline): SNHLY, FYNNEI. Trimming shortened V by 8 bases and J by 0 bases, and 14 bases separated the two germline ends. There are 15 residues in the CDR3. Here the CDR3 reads CASASTGSSYNEQFF. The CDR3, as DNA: TGTGCCAGCGCCTCTACAGGGTCCTCCTACAATGAGCAGTTCTTC.

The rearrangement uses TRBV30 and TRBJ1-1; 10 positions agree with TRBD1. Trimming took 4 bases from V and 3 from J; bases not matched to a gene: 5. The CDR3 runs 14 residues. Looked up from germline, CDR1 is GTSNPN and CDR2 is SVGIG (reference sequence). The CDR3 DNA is TGTGCCTGGACCACCGGGACAGGGGACACTGAAGCTTTCTTT. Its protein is CAWTTGTGDTEAFF.

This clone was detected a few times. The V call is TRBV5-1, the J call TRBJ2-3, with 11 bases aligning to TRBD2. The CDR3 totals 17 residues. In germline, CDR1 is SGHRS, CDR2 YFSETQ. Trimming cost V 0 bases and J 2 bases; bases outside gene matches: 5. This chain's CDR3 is CASSLGGLAGVTDTQYF. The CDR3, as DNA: TGCGCCAGCAGCTTGGGTGGACTAGCGGGCGTCACAGATACGCAGTATTTT.

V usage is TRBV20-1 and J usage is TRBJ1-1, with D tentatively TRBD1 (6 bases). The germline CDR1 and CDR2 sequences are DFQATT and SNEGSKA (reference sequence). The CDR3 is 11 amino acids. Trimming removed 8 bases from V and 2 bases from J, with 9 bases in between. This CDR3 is CSPTGNTEAFF. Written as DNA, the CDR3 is TGCAGTCCGACAGGTAACACTGAAGCTTTCTTT.

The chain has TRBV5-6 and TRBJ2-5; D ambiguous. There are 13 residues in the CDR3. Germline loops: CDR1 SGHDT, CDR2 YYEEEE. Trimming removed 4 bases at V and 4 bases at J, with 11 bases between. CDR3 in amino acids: CASSLYHVETQYF. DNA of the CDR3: TGTGCCAGCAGCCTCTACCATGTAGAGACCCAGTACTTC.

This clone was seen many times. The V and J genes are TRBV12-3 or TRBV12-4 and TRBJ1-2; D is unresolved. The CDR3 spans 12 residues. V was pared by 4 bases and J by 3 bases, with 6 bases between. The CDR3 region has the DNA TGTGCCAGCAGTTCTGGGCACTATGGCTACACCTTC. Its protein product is CASSSGHYGYTF.

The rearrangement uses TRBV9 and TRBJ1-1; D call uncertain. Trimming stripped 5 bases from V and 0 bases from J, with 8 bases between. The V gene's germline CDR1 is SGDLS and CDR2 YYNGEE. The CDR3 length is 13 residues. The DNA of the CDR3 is TGTGCCAGCAGTCCGACATTGAACACTGAAGCTTTCTTT. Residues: CASSPTLNTEAFF.

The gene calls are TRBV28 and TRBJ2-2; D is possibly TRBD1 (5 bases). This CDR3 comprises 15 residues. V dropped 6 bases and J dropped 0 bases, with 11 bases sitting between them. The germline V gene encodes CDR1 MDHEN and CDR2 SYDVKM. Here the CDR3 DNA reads TGTGCCAGCAGGTGGACAAACTCGAACACCGGGGAGCTGTTTTTT. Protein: CASRWTNSNTGELFF.

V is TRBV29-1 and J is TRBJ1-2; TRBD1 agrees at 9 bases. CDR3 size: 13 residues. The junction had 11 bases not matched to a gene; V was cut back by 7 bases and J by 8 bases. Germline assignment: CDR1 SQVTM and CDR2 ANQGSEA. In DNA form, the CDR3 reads TGCAGCGCTGGACAGGGGCCTCCCCGGGGCTACACCTTC. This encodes CSAGQGPPRGYTF.

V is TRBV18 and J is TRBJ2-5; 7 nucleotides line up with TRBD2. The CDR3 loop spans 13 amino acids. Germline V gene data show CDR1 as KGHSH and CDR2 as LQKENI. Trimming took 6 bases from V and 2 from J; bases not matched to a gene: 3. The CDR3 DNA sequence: TGTGCCAGCTCGGGGGGGAAGCAAGAGACCCAGTACTTC. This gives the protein CASSGGKQETQYF.

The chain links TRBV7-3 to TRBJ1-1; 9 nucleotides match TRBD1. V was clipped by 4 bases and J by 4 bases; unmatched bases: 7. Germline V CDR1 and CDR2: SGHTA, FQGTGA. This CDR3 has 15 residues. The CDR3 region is CASSSTGGAGTEAFF. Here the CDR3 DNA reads TGTGCCAGCAGCTCAACAGGGGGCGCGGGCACTGAAGCTTTCTTT.

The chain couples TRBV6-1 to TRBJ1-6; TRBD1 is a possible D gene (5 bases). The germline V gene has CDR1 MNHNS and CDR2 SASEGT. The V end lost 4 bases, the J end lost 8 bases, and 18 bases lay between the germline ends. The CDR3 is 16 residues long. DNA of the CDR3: TGTGCCAGCAGTGTCACGGGGGGAGCCCCGGATTCACCCCTCCACTTT. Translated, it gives CASSVTGGAPDSPLHF.

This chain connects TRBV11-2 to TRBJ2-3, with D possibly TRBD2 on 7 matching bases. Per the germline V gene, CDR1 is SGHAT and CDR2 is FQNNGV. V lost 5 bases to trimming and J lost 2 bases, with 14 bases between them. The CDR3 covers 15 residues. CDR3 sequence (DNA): TGTGCCAGCAGCCTCCTCGGGGGGCTCACAGATACGCAGTATTTT. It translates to CASSLLGGLTDTQYF.

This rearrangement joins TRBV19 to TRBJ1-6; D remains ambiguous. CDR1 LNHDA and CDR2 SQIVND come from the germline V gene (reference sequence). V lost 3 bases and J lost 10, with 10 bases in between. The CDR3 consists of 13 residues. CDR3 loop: CASSITARSPLHF. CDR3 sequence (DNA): TGTGCCAGTAGTATCACCGCCAGGTCACCCCTCCACTTT.

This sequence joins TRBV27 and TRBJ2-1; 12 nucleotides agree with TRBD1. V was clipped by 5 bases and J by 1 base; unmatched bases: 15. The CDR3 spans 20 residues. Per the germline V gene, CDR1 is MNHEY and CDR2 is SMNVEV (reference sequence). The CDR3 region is CASSDPTGTGGVWSYNEQFF. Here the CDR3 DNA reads TGTGCCAGCAGTGACCCCACCGGGACAGGGGGCGTCTGGTCCTACAATGAGCAGTTCTTC.

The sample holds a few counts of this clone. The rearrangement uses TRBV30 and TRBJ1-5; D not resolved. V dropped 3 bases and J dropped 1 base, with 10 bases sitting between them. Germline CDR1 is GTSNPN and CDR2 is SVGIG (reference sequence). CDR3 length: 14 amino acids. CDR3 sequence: CAWREALSNQPQHF. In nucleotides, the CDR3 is TGTGCCTGGAGAGAGGCACTAAGCAATCAGCCCCAGCATTTT.

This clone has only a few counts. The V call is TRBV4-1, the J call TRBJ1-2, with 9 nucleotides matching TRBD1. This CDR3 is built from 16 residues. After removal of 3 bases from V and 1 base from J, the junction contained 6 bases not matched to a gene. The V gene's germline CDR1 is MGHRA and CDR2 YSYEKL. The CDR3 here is CASSHRGQGDNYGYTF. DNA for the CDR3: TGCGCCAGCAGCCACAGGGGACAGGGAGATAACTATGGCTACACCTTC.

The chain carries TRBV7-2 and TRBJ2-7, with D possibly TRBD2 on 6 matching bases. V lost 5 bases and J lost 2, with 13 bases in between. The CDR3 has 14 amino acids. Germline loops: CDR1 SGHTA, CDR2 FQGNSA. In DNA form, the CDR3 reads TGTGCCAGCAGCGGACTTAGCGGTCCCTACGAGCAGTACTTC. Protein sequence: CASSGLSGPYEQYF. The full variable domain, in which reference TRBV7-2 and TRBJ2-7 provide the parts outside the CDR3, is GAGVSQSPSNKVTEKGKDVELRCDPISGHTALYWYRQSLGQGLEFLIYFQGNSAPDKSGLPSDRFSAERTGGSVSTLTIQRTQQEDSAVYLCASSGLSGPYEQYFGPGTRLTVT.

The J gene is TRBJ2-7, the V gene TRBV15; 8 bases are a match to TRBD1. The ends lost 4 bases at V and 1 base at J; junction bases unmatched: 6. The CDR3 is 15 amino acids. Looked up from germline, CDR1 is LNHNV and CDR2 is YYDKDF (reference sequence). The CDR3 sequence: CATSTIGDRSYEQYF. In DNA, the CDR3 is TGTGCCACCAGCACCATTGGGGACAGGTCCTACGAGCAGTACTTC. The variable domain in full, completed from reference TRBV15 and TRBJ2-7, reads DAMVIQNPRYQVTQFGKPVTLSCSQTLNHNVMYWYQQKSSQAPKLLFHYYDKDFNNEADTPDNFQSRRPNTSFCFLDIRSPGLGDTAMYLCATSTIGDRSYEQYFGPGTRLTVT.

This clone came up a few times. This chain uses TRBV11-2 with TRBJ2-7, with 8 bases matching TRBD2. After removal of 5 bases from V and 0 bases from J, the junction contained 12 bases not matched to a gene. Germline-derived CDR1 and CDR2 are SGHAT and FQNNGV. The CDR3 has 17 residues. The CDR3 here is CASSLRPSGFSSYEQYF. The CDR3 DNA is TGTGCCAGCAGCCTCCGCCCTAGCGGGTTTAGCTCCTACGAGCAGTACTTC. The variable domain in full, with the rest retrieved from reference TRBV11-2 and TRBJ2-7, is EAGVAQSPRYKIIEKRQSVAFWCNPISGHATLYWYQQILGQGPKLLIQFQNNGVVDDSQLPKDRFSAERLKGVDSTLKIQPAKLEDSAVYLCASSLRPSGFSSYEQYFGPGTRLTVT.

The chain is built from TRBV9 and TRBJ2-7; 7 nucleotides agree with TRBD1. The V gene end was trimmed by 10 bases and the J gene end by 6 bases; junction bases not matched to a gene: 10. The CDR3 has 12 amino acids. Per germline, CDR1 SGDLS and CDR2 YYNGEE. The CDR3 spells CAPPTTGTEQYF. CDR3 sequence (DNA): TGTGCCCCCCCCACGACAGGGACCGAGCAGTACTTC.

CDR3 residues: CASSALGGETQYF. The CDR3 bases are TGTGCCAGCAGCGCCCTGGGGGGGGAGACCCAGTACTTC. J is TRBJ2-5 and V is TRBV7-2; 7 bases agree with TRBD2. CDR3 length: 13 residues. Germline values: CDR1 SGHTA, CDR2 FQGNSA. V gave up 5 bases and J gave up 5 bases; unmatched junction bases: 5.

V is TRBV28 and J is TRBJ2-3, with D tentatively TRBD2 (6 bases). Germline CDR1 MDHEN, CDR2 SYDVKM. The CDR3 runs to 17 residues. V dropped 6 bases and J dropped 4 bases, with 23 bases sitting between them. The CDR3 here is CASSLDERSRRADTQYF. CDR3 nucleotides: TGTGCCAGCAGCCTCGACGAGCGGTCTAGGAGGGCAGATACGCAGTATTTT.